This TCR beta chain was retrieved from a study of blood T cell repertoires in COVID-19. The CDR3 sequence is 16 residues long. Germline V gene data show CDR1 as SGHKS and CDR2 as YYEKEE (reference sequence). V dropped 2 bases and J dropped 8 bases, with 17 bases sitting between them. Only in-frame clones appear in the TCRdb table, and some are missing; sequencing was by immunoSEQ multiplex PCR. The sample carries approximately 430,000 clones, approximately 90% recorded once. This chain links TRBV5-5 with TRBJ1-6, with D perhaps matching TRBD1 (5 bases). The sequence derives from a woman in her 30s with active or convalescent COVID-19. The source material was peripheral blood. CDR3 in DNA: TGTGCCAGCAGCTTTGCGGGGGTAAGCCCGGATTCACCCCTCCACTTT. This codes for CASSFAGVSPDSPLHF.